The 17 T cell receptor beta chains in this list originate from one sample, sequenced in a study of T cells expressing NK-cell markers. TCRdb reprocessed the 5' RACE reads; each CDR3 protein has one entry and no DNA is given. This sample's clone table lists about 110,000 distinct CDR3 sequences. The sample comprised blood T cells: a sorted CD56 or NKG2C T cell subset, CD4+ or CD8+ T cells, or bulk PBMC T cells (not recorded which). These receptors originate from a woman aged 18-69 years in good health.

The V gene is TRBV12-3 or TRBV12-4, the J gene TRBJ2-7; TCRdb calls TRBD1, which cannot be checked without DNA. The CDR3 extends over 16 amino acids. The CDR3 spells CASSLAGQGRDYEQYF.

The V and J genes are TRBV7-2 and TRBJ2-1; there is no DNA to check the TCRdb D call of TRBD1. This CDR3 comprises 17 residues. Germline CDR1 and CDR2: SGHTA and FQGNSA. This chain's CDR3 is CASSLITAGHSYNEQFF.

The chain has TRBV7-2 and TRBJ2-3. This CDR3 region has 15 residues. Germline assignment: CDR1 SGHTA and CDR2 FQGNSA. The CDR3 protein is CASSLMAARTDTQYF. The full variable domain, its missing parts supplied by reference TRBV7-2 and TRBJ2-3, is GAGVSQSPSNKVTEKGKDVELRCDPISGHTALYWYRQSLGQGLEFLIYFQGNSAPDKSGLPSDRFSAERTGGSVSTLTIQRTQQEDSAVYLCASSLMAARTDTQYFGPGTRLTVL.

The V and J genes are TRBV7-7 and TRBJ2-5; no DNA is available, so the TRBD1 call from TCRdb remains unchecked. The CDR3 totals 14 residues. Germline CDR1 and CDR2: SSHAT and FNYEAQ (reference sequence). The CDR3 protein is CASSSGQNQETQYF. The complete variable domain, with remaining parts taken from reference TRBV7-7 and TRBJ2-5, reads GAGVSQSPRYKVTKRGQDVTLRCDPISSHATLYWYQQALGQGPEFLTYFNYEAQPDKSGLPSDRFSAERPEGSISTLTIQRTEQRDSAMYRCASSSGQNQETQYFGPGTRLLVL.

The chain employs TRBV5-1 and TRBJ2-3; TCRdb reports TRBD2, a call that lacks DNA to check it against. The length of the CDR3 is 18 residues. Germline CDR1 SGHRS, CDR2 YFSETQ. Here the CDR3 reads CASSLGGPSGGSTDTQYF.

The chain combines TRBV19 with TRBJ2-3. The germline V gene encodes CDR1 LNHDA and CDR2 SQIVND (reference sequence). CDR3 length equals 15 residues. This CDR3 reads CASSVRLGVADTQYF.

V is TRBV5-1 and J is TRBJ2-3. The germline V gene has CDR1 SGHRS and CDR2 YFSETQ. This CDR3 region has 17 residues. CDR3 sequence: CASSSGRAPTSTDTQYF.

J is TRBJ2-5 and V is TRBV6-2 or TRBV6-3; lacking DNA, the TRBD2 call made by TCRdb goes unchecked. Germline CDR1 reads MNHEY; CDR2 reads SVGEGT. CDR3 length equals 13 residues. This CDR3 is CASTPNGGETQYF.

The chain couples TRBV7-3 to TRBJ2-3. Germline assignment: CDR1 SGHTA and CDR2 FQGTGA. This CDR3 has 14 amino acids. The CDR3 region is CASSLMADTDTQYF.

The V call is TRBV19, the J call TRBJ2-1; TCRdb lists TRBD2, though no DNA is available to test this call. Germline CDR1 and CDR2: LNHDA and SQIVND (reference sequence). The CDR3 totals 15 residues. CDR3 in amino acids: CASTILAGVLNEQFF.

The V and J genes are TRBV20-1 and TRBJ2-5; TCRdb reports TRBD1, a call that lacks DNA to check it against. The length of the CDR3 is 14 residues. Germline lookup yields CDR1 DFQATT and CDR2 SNEGSKA (reference sequence). The CDR3 reads CSAKTGGRIETQYF.

The chain carries TRBV6-1 and TRBJ2-1; TCRdb proposes TRBD1, but this gene call is untestable without DNA. The germline CDR1 and CDR2 sequences are MNHNS and SASEGT. The CDR3 sequence is 15 residues long. This chain's CDR3 is CATIPLGGSGNEQFF.

The V gene is TRBV7-8, the J gene TRBJ2-3; as DNA is missing, the TRBD1 call by TCRdb cannot be tested. The CDR3 contains 15 residues. CDR1 is SGHVS, CDR2 FQNEAQ, per germline. Here the CDR3 reads CASSLWAVSTDTQYF.

V and J are TRBV12-3 or TRBV12-4 and TRBJ1-5; TCRdb gives TRBD1 as the D gene, but with no DNA this cannot be confirmed. CDR3 length equals 14 residues. The CDR3 loop is CATRGQFSNQPQHF.

The V gene is TRBV7-9, the J gene TRBJ1-2; TCRdb outputs TRBD1, but without DNA this stays unchecked. Germline V lookup: CDR1 SEHNR, CDR2 FQNEAQ (reference sequence). The length of the CDR3 is 13 residues. This CDR3 reads CASSLVTGYGYTF. The full variable domain, its missing parts supplied by reference TRBV7-9 and TRBJ1-2, is DTGVSQNPRHKITKRGQNVTFRCDPISEHNRLYWYRQTLGQGPEFLTYFQNEAQLEKSRLLSDRFSAERPKGSFSTLEIQRTEQGDSAMYLCASSLVTGYGYTFGSGTRLTVV.

The chain is built from TRBV14 and TRBJ1-2. CDR1 is SGHDN and CDR2 is FVKESK in the germline V gene. The CDR3 is made up of 15 amino acids. CDR3 region: CASSQWAGTNYGYTF.

The chain is built from TRBV13 and TRBJ1-1; TCRdb's D call, TRBD1, is unchecked because there is no DNA. The CDR3 sequence is 16 residues long. The germline gives CDR1 PRHDT, CDR2 FYEKMQ (reference sequence). CDR3 sequence: CASSLEGSTPRGEAFF.